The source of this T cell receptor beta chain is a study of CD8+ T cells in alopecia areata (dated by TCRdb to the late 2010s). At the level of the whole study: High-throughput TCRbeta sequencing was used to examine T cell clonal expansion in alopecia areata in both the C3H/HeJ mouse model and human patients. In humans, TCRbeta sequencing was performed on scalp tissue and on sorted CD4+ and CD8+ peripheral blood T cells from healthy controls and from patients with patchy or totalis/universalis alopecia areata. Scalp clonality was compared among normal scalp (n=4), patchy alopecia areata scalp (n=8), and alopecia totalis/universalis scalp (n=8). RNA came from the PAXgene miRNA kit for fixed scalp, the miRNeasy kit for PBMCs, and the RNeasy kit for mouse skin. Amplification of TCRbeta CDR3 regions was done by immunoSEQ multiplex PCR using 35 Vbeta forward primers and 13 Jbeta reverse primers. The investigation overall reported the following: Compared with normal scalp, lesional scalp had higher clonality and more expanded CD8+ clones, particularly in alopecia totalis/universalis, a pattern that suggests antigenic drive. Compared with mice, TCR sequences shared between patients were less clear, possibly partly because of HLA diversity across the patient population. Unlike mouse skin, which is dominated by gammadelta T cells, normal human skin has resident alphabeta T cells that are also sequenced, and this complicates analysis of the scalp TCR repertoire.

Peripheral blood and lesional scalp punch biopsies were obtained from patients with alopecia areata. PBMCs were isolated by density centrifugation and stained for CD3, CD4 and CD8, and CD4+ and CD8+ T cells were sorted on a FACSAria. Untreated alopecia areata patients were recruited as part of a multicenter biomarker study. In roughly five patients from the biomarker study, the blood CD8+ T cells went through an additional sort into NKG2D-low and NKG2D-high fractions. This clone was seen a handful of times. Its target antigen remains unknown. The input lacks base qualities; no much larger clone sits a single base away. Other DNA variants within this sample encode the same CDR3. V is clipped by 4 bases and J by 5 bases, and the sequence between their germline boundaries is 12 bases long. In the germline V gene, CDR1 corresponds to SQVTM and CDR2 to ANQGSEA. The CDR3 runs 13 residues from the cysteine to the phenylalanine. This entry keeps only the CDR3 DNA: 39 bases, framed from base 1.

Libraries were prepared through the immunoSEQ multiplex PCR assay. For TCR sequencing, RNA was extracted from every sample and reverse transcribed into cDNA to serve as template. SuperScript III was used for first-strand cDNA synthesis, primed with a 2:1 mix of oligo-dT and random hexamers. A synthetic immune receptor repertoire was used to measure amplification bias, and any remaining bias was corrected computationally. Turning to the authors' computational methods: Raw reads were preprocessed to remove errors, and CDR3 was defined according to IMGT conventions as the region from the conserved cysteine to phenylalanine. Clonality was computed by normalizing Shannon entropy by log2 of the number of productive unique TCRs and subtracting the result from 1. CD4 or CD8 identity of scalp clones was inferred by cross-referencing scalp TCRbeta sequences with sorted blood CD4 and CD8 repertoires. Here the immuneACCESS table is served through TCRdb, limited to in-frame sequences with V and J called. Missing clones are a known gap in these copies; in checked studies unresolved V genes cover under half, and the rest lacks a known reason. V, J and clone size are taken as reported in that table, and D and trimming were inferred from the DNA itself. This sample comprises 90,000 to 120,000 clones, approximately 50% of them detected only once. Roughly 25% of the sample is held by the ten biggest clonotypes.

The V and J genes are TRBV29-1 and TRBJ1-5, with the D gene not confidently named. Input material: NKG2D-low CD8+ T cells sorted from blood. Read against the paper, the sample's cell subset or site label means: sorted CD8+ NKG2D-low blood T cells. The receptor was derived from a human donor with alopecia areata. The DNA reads TGCAGCGTTGTGTCGGTTGGGGATCAGCCCCAGCATTTT. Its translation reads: CSVVSVGDQPQHF. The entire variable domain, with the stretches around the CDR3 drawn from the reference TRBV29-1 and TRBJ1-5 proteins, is SAVISQKPSRDICQRGTSLTIQCQVDSQVTMMFWYRQQPGQSLTLIATANQGSEATYESGFVIDKFPISRPNLTFSTLTVSNMSPEDSSIYLCSVVSVGDQPQHFGDGTRLSIL.